The 13 T cell receptor beta chains in this list originate from one sample, sequenced in a study of T cells in Graves' hyperthyroidism and ophthalmopathy. TCR beta CDR3 region amplification was performed from RNA transcripts. The TCR CDR3 first-round RT-PCR relied on the HTBI primer set. TCRdb redid the calling of the multiplex PCR reads with MiXCR, one entry per CDR3 protein. The sample has under 350,000 distinct CDR3 sequences, 12% to 15% seen once. The sample was blood. All receptors derive from a woman aged 40-49 years with Graves' ophthalmopathy.

The table lists this clonotype with many counts. The V and J genes are TRBV6-1 and TRBJ1-2; D may be TRBD1 (6 bases). Germline CDR1 is MNHNS and CDR2 is SASEGT. The V end lost 0 bases, the J end lost 2 bases, and 16 bases lay between the germline ends. The CDR3 is 17 amino acids. The CDR3 DNA reads as TGTGCCAGCAGTGAAGCGTCTTGGGGGACACGGAACTATGGCTACACCTTC. It is translated as CASSEASWGTRNYGYTF.

This clonotype turned up a few times. The chain links TRBV5-1 to TRBJ2-2; D remains unclear. CDR3 length equals 13 residues. The V and J ends lost 0 bases and 6 bases respectively, with 6 bases between them. Germline V CDR1 and CDR2: SGHRS, YFSETQ. DNA for the CDR3: TGCGCCAGCAGCTTGGAAGTGGCCGGGGAGCTGTTTTTT. Its translation is CASSLEVAGELFF.

The table lists this clonotype with many counts. The chain couples TRBV6-5 to TRBJ2-5, with TRBD1 as a possible D gene (5 bases). This CDR3 region has 14 residues. V lost 2 bases and J 5 bases, leaving 12 bases between the germline ends. The germline CDR1 and CDR2 sequences are MNHEY and SVGAGI. The CDR3 here is CASSYAAGYETQYF. In DNA, the CDR3 is TGTGCCAGCAGTTACGCGGCAGGGTACGAGACCCAGTACTTC.

The chain has TRBV20-1 and TRBJ2-5; D may be TRBD2 (7 bases). CDR3 length: 16 residues. Germline CDR1 is DFQATT and CDR2 is SNEGSKA (reference sequence). V was pared by 0 bases and J by 4 bases, with 18 bases between. The CDR3 protein is CSARDLYGGGGETQYF. CDR3 nucleotide sequence: TGCAGTGCTAGAGATCTCTACGGAGGGGGGGGAGAGACCCAGTACTTC.

This clonotype was seen at least ten times. The V call is TRBV4-1, the J call TRBJ2-3; D uncertain. This CDR3 region has 12 residues. Germline lookup yields CDR1 MGHRA and CDR2 YSYEKL. V lost 4 bases, J lost 11 bases, and 13 bases lay in between. CDR3 in amino acids: CASSLGHMEQYF. The CDR3 DNA sequence: TGCGCCAGCAGCCTCGGTCACATGGAGCAGTATTTT.

Note on this clonotype: A single base separates this from a much larger clone, so it may be a read error. The rearrangement joins TRBV11-2 to TRBJ2-6; the D gene is possibly TRBD1 (5 bases). The CDR3 is 12 amino acids. CDR1 and CDR2 (germline): SGHAT, FQNNGV. CDR3 nucleotide sequence: TGTGCCAGCAGCACTGGGGCCAACCTCCTGACTTTC. This sequence encodes CASSTGANLLTF.

This rearrangement joins TRBV5-5 to TRBJ1-3; D call uncertain. This CDR3 has 14 residues. Germline loops: CDR1 SGHKS, CDR2 YYEKEE (reference sequence). Trimming removed 4 bases at V and 4 bases at J, with 12 bases between. CDR3 coding DNA: TGTGCCAGCAGCGCGCCTAGGCAAGGAAACACCATATATTTT. Translation: CASSAPRQGNTIYF.

This chain joins TRBV4-1 and TRBJ2-1, with 10 bases that match TRBD1. With 2 bases clipped from V and 4 bases from J, the junction kept 8 bases outside the gene matches. CDR1 MGHRA and CDR2 YSYEKL come from the germline V gene. CDR3 length: 17 residues. The CDR3: CASSQKPGQGFYNEQFF. The CDR3 nucleotides are TGCGCCAGCAGCCAAAAGCCGGGACAGGGGTTTTACAATGAGCAGTTCTTC.

At least ten counts were recorded for this clonotype. The genes are TRBV20-1 and TRBJ1-2; D unresolved. This CDR3 has 11 residues. In germline, CDR1 is DFQATT, CDR2 SNEGSKA (reference sequence). V shed 7 bases and J shed 8 bases, with 14 bases lying between them. The CDR3: CSVREAGGYTF. CDR3 in DNA: TGCAGTGTCCGGGAGGCGGGAGGCTACACCTTC.

This clonotype was counted between two and nine times. The rearrangement joins TRBV4-1 to TRBJ2-1, with D unclear. Per germline, CDR1 MGHRA and CDR2 YSYEKL. The CDR3 runs to 13 residues. Trimming cost V 3 bases and J 8 bases, with 11 bases left between them. The DNA of the CDR3 is TGCGCCAGCAGCCATTCTAGGAGCTATGAGCAGTTCTTC. Amino acids: CASSHSRSYEQFF.

There are many counts of this clonotype. This chain links TRBV20-1 with TRBJ2-6, with a possible D match to TRBD2 (5 bases). V gave up 3 bases and J gave up 0 bases, with 15 bases separating them. This CDR3 region has 17 residues. Germline loops: CDR1 DFQATT, CDR2 SNEGSKA (reference sequence). The CDR3 here is CSARGVGAGSGANVLTF. CDR3 bases: TGCAGTGCTAGGGGAGTAGGAGCTGGCTCTGGGGCCAACGTCCTGACTTTC.

This clonotype came up many times. This chain links TRBV20-1 with TRBJ1-5; D possibly corresponds to TRBD1 (6 bases). The CDR3 sequence is 15 residues long. Looked up from germline, CDR1 is DFQATT and CDR2 is SNEGSKA (reference sequence). V was shortened by 1 base and J by 3 bases, with 13 bases between the two germline ends. As DNA, the CDR3 is TGCAGTGCTAGAGTAGGGGGATTCCCCAATCAGCCCCAGCATTTT. This sequence encodes CSARVGGFPNQPQHF.

The chain links TRBV12-3 or TRBV12-4 to TRBJ2-1; a possible D gene is TRBD2 (5 bases). The CDR3 loop spans 19 amino acids. Trimming took 4 bases from V and 5 from J, leaving 27 bases between them. The CDR3 bases are TGTGCCAGCAGTTACATACCCGGTTGGCGAGGGCGATCACACAATGAGCAGTTCTTC. Translated, it gives CASSYIPGWRGRSHNEQFF.